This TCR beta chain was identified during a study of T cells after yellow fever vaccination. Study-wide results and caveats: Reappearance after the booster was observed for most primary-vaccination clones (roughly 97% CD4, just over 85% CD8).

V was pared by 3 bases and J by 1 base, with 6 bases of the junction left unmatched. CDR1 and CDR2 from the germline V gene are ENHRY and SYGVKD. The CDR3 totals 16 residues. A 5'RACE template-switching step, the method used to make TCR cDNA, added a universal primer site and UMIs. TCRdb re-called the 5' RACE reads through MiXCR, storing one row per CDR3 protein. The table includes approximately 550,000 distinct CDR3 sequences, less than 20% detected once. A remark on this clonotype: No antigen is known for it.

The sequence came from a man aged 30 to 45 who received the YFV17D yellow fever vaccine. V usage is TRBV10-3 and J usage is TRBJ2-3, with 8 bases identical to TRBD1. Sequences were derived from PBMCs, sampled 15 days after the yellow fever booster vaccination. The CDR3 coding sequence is TGTGCCATCAGTGACGGGACGGGACAGGGCACAGATACGCAGTATTTT. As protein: CAISDGTGQGTDTQYF.